The clone carrying this T cell receptor (beta chain) was observed a handful of times. The library was built from around 0.4 ug RNA with molecular barcoded adaptors for alpha/delta and beta/gamma chains. MiXCR, applied by TCRdb to the reads, yields one record per CDR3 protein. The sample includes about 58,000 distinct CDR3 sequences, approximately 13% of them seen just once. This entry comes from a study of read filtering for tumor transcriptome and immune sequencing. Input material: a population of CD138-negative cells sorted from bone marrow. The receptor was derived from a donor aged 40 or over with multiple myeloma.

The CDR3 DNA reads as TGTGCCACCAGTGATTTTGCAGGATCGAACACCGGGGAGCTGTTTTTT. It yields the protein CATSDFAGSNTGELFF. V and J are TRBV24-1 and TRBJ2-2; D is undetermined. The CDR3 extends over 16 amino acids. In germline, CDR1 is KGHDR, CDR2 SFDVKD. With 1 base removed from V and 0 bases from J, the gap between germline ends came to 8 bases.